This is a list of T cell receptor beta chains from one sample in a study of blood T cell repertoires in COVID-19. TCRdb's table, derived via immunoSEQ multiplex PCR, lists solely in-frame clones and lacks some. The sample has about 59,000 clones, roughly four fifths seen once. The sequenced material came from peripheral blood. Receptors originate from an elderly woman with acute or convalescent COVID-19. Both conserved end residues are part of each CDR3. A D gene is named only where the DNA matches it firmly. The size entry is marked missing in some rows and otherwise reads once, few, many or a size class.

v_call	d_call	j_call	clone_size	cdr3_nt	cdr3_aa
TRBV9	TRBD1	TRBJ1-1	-	TGTGCCAGCAGCGCACAACAGGGGAGCCCTCAAATGGCTTTCTTT	CASSAQQGSPQMAFF
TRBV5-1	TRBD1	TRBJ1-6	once	TGCGCCAGCAGGTCCCCCGGGACAGAAAATTCACCCCTCCACTTT	CASRSPGTENSPLHF
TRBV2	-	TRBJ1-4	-	TGTGCCAGCAGCGGGGGTCGGGGAAATGAAAAACTGTTTTTT	CASSGGRGNEKLFF
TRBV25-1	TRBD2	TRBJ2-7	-	TGTGCCAGCAGTGGGACTAGCGGGGGAGACTACGAGCAGTACTTC	CASSGTSGGDYEQYF
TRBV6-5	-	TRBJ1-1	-	TGTGCCAGCAGGTTTACAGGGCTGACTGAAGCTTTCTTT	CASRFTGLTEAFF
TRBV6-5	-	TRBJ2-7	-	TGTGCCAGCAGTTACTCTGAGACTCCGACCTACGAGCAGTACTTC	CASSYSETPTYEQYF
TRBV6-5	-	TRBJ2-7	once	TGTGCCAGCAGCGTCAGGGCGCGCTACGAGCAGTACTTC	CASSVRARYEQYF
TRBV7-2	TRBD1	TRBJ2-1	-	TGTGCCAGCAGCTGGGGGACAGTCTCCTACAATGAGCAGTTCTTC	CASSWGTVSYNEQFF
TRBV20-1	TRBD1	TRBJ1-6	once	TGCAGTGCTAGTTACCCGGGACAGGGGAATTCACCCCTCCACTTT	CSASYPGQGNSPLHF
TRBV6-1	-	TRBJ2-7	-	TGTGCCAGCAGTGAACTTGGGACAACACTTTACGAGCAGTACTTC	CASSELGTTLYEQYF
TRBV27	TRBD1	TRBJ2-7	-	TGTGCCAGCAGTATGACACCGGGACAGGTGGCCTACGAGCAGTACTTC	CASSMTPGQVAYEQYF
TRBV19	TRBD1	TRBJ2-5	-	TGTGCCAGTAGTAGCAGGGGGCTTGAGACCCAGTACTTC	CASSSRGLETQYF
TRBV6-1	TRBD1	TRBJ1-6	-	TGTGCCAGCAGTGGGGGACAGGGAAAGGGGCCTTCACCCCTCCACTTT	CASSGGQGKGPSPLHF
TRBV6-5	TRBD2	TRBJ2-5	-	TGTGCCAGCAGTCTACTAGCGGGACGGGAGACCCAGTACTTC	CASSLLAGRETQYF
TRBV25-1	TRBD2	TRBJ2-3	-	TGTGCCAGCACCCCCCCCGAGCGGGGGGGCACAGATACGCAGTATTTT	CASTPPERGGTDTQYF
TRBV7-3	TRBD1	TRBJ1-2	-	TGTGCCAGCAGCTTCCCACAGGGGGCTGGCTACACCTTC	CASSFPQGAGYTF
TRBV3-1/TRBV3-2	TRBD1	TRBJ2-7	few	TGTGCCAGCAGCCAAGATGGATATTGGACAGGGGCCCACGAGCAGTACTTC	CASSQDGYWTGAHEQYF
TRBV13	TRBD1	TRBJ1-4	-	TGTGCCAGTAAGACAGGGTCTAGCGAAAAACTGTTTTTT	CASKTGSSEKLFF
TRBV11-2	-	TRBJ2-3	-	TGTGCCAGCAGCATAAAAGGTACAGGGAAAGATACGCAGTATTTT	CASSIKGTGKDTQYF
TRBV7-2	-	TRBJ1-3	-	TGTGCCAGCAGCCCGACGGGGGGTAGCGGAAACACCATATATTTT	CASSPTGGSGNTIYF
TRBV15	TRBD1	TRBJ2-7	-	TGTGCCACCAGCAGAGCCGGGACAGGTCTCTCCGAGCAGTACTTC	CATSRAGTGLSEQYF
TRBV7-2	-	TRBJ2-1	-	TGTGCCAGCAGCCGCGCAATTTGGGCGCTTCGAAATGAGCAGTTCTTC	CASSRAIWALRNEQFF
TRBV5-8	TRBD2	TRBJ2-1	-	TGTGCCAGCAGCTACCTAGCGGGAGGGCCTTACAATGAGCAGTTCTTC	CASSYLAGGPYNEQFF
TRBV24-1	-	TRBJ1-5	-	TGTGCCACGTCCCCGGGGAACCTCAATCAGCCCCAGCATTTT	CATSPGNLNQPQHF
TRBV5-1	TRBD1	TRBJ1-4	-	TGCGCCAGCAGCTTGGCAGGGGGAGATGAAAAACTGTTTTTT	CASSLAGGDEKLFF
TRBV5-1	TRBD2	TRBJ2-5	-	TGCGCCAGCAGCCCACCGGCGGGAACGGGAGGGGAGACCCAGTACTTC	CASSPPAGTGGETQYF
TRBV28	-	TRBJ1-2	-	TGTGCCAGCACCCCCGAGAGAAACTATGGCTACACCTTC	CASTPERNYGYTF
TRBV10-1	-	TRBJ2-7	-	TGCGCCAGCAGTGTGAAAAGGACAGACGAGCAGTACTTC	CASSVKRTDEQYF
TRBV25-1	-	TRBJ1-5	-	TGTGCCAGCAGTGAACAGGGGTTTGGGCAGCCCCAGCATTTT	CASSEQGFGQPQHF
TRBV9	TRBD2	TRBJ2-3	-	TGTGCCAGCAGCCGAACGACTAGCGGGATCGCGGGGGATACGCAGTATTTT	CASSRTTSGIAGDTQYF
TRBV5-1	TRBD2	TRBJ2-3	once	TGCGCCAGCAGCACAATCCCGGGACTAGCTGGCCCAGATACGCAGTATTTT	CASSTIPGLAGPDTQYF
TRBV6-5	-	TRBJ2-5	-	TGTGCCAGCAGTTATGGCGGGGCGGGAGAGACCCAGTACTTC	CASSYGGAGETQYF
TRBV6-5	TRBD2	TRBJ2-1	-	TGTGCCAGCCACAGACTAGCGGGAGAAGGGGATGAGCAGTTCTTC	CASHRLAGEGDEQFF
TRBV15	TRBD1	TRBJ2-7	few	TGTGCCACCAGCAGAGATGGGCAGGGGGCGAGGGAGCAGTACTTC	CATSRDGQGAREQYF
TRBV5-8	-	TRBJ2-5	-	TGTGCCAGCAGCTTGGCCAGGCGGGACGGCCAAGAGACCCAGTACTTC	CASSLARRDGQETQYF
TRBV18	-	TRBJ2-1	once	TGTGCCAGCTCACCGACTGGGGCGGCCTACAATGAGCAGTTCTTC	CASSPTGAAYNEQFF
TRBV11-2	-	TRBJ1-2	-	TGTGCCAGCAGCTTAGGGGGCGCAAACTATGGCTACACCTTC	CASSLGGANYGYTF
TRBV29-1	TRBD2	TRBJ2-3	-	TGCAGCGTTGTTAAACTAGCGGGGCGCACAGATACGCAGTATTTT	CSVVKLAGRTDTQYF
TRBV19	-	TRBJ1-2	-	TGTGCCAGTAGTATCCAGGGGCCGGGGTATGGCTACACCTTC	CASSIQGPGYGYTF
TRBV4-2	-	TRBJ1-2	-	TGTGCCAGCAGCCAACCGGACAGTCCGCAGGGCTACACCTTC	CASSQPDSPQGYTF
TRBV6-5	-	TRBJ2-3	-	TGTGCCACGAACAGGGGCACAGATACGCAGTATTTT	CATNRGTDTQYF
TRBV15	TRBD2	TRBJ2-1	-	TGTGCCACCAGCAGAGCGGGGGGAGGCCTCCTACAATCACTTGAGCAGTTCTTC	CATSRAGGGLLQSLEQFF
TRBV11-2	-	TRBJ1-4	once	TGTGCCAGCAGCTTAGGGCGGTCTAATGAAAAACTGTTTTTT	CASSLGRSNEKLFF
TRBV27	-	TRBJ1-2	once	TGTGCCAGCAGTCCTTCGGGTCTGCCCCTCTATGGCTACACCTTC	CASSPSGLPLYGYTF
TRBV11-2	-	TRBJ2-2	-	TGTGCCAGCAGCTTACTAAGAGGGAATGCCGGGGAGCTGTTTTTT	CASSLLRGNAGELFF
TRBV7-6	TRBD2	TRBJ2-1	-	TGTGCCAGCAGTAACTGGGCTAGCGGGCACAATGAGCAGTTCTTC	CASSNWASGHNEQFF
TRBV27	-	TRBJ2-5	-	TGTGCCAGCAGTTTATACGGTAACCAAGAGACCCAGTACTTC	CASSLYGNQETQYF
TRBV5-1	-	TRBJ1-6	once	TGCGCCAGCAGACAGGTGGCGTCCGGTAATTCACCCCTCCACTTT	CASRQVASGNSPLHF
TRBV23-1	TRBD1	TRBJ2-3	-	TGCGCCAGCCGAACCAAACGGGACAGGGCAGATACGCAGTATTTT	CASRTKRDRADTQYF
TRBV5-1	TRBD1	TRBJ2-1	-	TGCGCCAGCAGCGGTGGACAGGTTGATGAGCAGTTCTTC	CASSGGQVDEQFF
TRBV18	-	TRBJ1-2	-	TGTGCCAGCTCACCAGCGGATACAGGGAATGGCTACACCTTC	CASSPADTGNGYTF